Following are 28 T cell receptor beta chains from one sample sequenced in a study of siplizumab effects on memory and regulatory T cells. This table comes from immunoSEQ multiplex PCR, and its TCRdb copy is limited to in-frame clones, with some not included. The data show roughly 50,000 clones, with roughly 92% seen just once and 15% to 20% held by the top ten. Material: CD8+ T cells sorted from blood. These receptors originate from a human donor in good health.

This rearrangement joins TRBV5-4 to TRBJ2-3; 7 nucleotides line up with TRBD1. Germline CDR1 is SGHNT and CDR2 is YYREEE (reference sequence). V was pared by 6 bases and J by 2 bases, with 6 bases of the junction left unmatched. CDR3 length: 14 residues. CDR3 sequence reads: CASTRDRFTDTQYF. As DNA, the CDR3 is TGTGCCAGCACCCGGGACAGATTCACAGATACGCAGTATTTT.

The chain joins TRBV28 to TRBJ2-1, with D uncertain. V lost 3 bases and J lost 7, with 10 bases in between. CDR1 and CDR2 from the germline V gene are MDHEN and SYDVKM. This CDR3 has 13 residues. In nucleotides, the CDR3 is TGTGCCAGCAGTTTGATAAGCCGTAATGAGCAGTTCTTC. Translation: CASSLISRNEQFF.

CDR3 sequence reads: CASSQTGGEQFF. As DNA, the CDR3 is TGTGCCAGCAGCCAAACAGGGGGTGAGCAGTTCTTC. The chain joins TRBV5-4 to TRBJ2-1; 8 nucleotides line up with TRBD1. V was pared by 4 bases and J by 9 bases, with 3 bases of the junction left unmatched. The CDR3 loop spans 12 amino acids. Germline lookup yields CDR1 SGHNT and CDR2 YYREEE (reference sequence).

The chain recombines TRBV6-1 with TRBJ2-7; D is undetermined. This CDR3 is built from 18 residues. The V gene's germline CDR1 is MNHNS and CDR2 SASEGT. Deletions cut 1 base from V and 5 bases from J, with 24 bases between. The CDR3 is CASSEGSAFWSPNHEQYF. CDR3 DNA sequence: TGTGCCAGCAGTGAAGGGTCGGCGTTCTGGAGTCCGAACCACGAGCAGTACTTC.

The chain's CDR3 is CASSLFPQGEYYQPQHF. CDR3 coding DNA: TGTGCCAGCAGTTTATTCCCACAGGGGGAGTACTATCAGCCCCAGCATTTT. This chain links TRBV27 with TRBJ1-5; the match to TRBD1 covers 8 bases. The CDR3 is made up of 17 amino acids. Germline V gene sequence: CDR1 MNHEY, CDR2 SMNVEV (reference sequence). The trim removed 1 base at V and 5 bases at J, leaving 10 bases unmatched.

The rearrangement links TRBV12-5 to TRBJ2-2, with 15 bases matching TRBD2. V was pared by 4 bases and J by 6 bases, with 21 bases of the junction left unmatched. Germline lookup yields CDR1 LGHNT and CDR2 FRNRAP. This CDR3 has 22 residues. The CDR3 loop reads CASGSTREGGTSGRIGPGELFF. DNA of the CDR3: TGTGCTAGTGGTTCCACCCGGGAGGGAGGGACTAGCGGGAGGATAGGGCCCGGGGAGCTGTTTTTT.

The chain has TRBV6-5 and TRBJ1-5; D not resolved. V was shortened by 8 bases and J by 3 bases, with 11 bases between the two germline ends. The CDR3 has 13 amino acids. Germline CDR1 and CDR2: MNHEY and SVGAGI. CDR3 DNA: TGTGCCAGCGGGTTTCAGCCCAATCAGCCCCAGCATTTT. Translated, it gives CASGFQPNQPQHF.

The CDR3 reads CASSSPPQGRPGEQYF. CDR3 DNA sequence: TGTGCCAGCAGTTCCCCTCCCCAGGGGCGCCCAGGGGAGCAGTACTTC. The V and J genes are TRBV28 and TRBJ2-7, with D possibly matching TRBD1 (6 bases). CDR1 is MDHEN, CDR2 SYDVKM, per germline. This CDR3 has 16 residues. V shed 4 bases and J shed 7 bases, with 23 bases lying between them. Combining the CDR3 with reference TRBV28 and TRBJ2-7 gives the whole variable domain DVKVTQSSRYLVKRTGEKVFLECVQDMDHENMFWYRQDPGLGLRLIYFSYDVKMKEKGDIPEGYSVSREKKERFSLILESASTNQTSMYLCASSSPPQGRPGEQYFGPGTRLTVT.

This chain uses TRBV5-5 with TRBJ1-2; TRBD1 aligns across 7 bases. The germline CDR1 and CDR2 sequences are SGHKS and YYEKEE (reference sequence). V was clipped by 3 bases and J by 3 bases; unmatched bases: 8. This CDR3 contains 15 residues. In nucleotides, the CDR3 is TGTGCCAGCAGCTCCCCAGACAGGGCGGACTATGGCTACACCTTC. It codes for CASSSPDRADYGYTF.

In DNA, the CDR3 is TGTGCCAGTAGTATTAACAGGAAACCTGCAACTAATGAAAAACTGTTTTTT. As protein: CASSINRKPATNEKLFF. The chain is built from TRBV19 and TRBJ1-4, with D possibly matching TRBD1 (5 bases). Trimming removed 3 bases from V and 0 bases from J, with 14 bases in between. Germline CDR1 is LNHDA and CDR2 is SQIVND (reference sequence). The CDR3 runs 17 residues.

Details on this clone: An end of the junction differs from the germline gene, which may be a read error. This chain links TRBV5-5 with TRBJ1-3, with D unclear. CDR3 size: 14 residues. The germline V gene encodes CDR1 SGHKS and CDR2 YYEKEE (reference sequence). The CDR3 region has the DNA TGTGCCAGCAGCTTGTTCAGTTCTGAAAACACCATATATTTT. It yields the protein CASSLFSSENTIYF.

With regard to this clone: Other nucleotide sequences in the sample specify the same CDR3. The chain recombines TRBV28 with TRBJ2-7, with a possible D match to TRBD2 (5 bases). This CDR3 region has 12 residues. Trimming pared 5 bases from V and 5 bases from J, leaving 10 bases between. The germline V gene encodes CDR1 MDHEN and CDR2 SYDVKM. The CDR3 region is CASSLSVNEQYF. The DNA for the CDR3 is TGTGCCAGCAGTCTTAGCGTCAACGAGCAGTACTTC.

The chain employs TRBV5-1 and TRBJ2-1; D tentatively reads TRBD1 or TRBD2 (5 bases each). Germline CDR1 reads SGHRS; CDR2 reads YFSETQ. V gave up 1 base and J gave up 0 bases, with 11 bases separating them. The CDR3 is 16 amino acids. CDR3 loop: CASSLTRGSSYNEQFF. In DNA, the CDR3 is TGCGCCAGCAGCTTGACTCGGGGCAGCTCCTACAATGAGCAGTTCTTC.

The count of this clone is one. The chain links TRBV5-1 to TRBJ2-5; 10 bases are a match to TRBD1. Losses at the gene ends were 2 bases for V and 5 bases for J; bases not matched to a gene: 6. CDR1 SGHRS and CDR2 YFSETQ come from the germline V gene. This CDR3 spans 15 amino acids. CDR3 sequence reads: CASSFRQGARETQYF. For the CDR3, the DNA is TGCGCCAGCAGCTTCAGACAGGGGGCGCGGGAGACCCAGTACTTC.

The CDR3 DNA sequence: TGCGCCAGCAGGGGGGAGGAGGAGACCCAGTACTTC. Protein product: CASRGEEETQYF. The chain joins TRBV4-1 to TRBJ2-5; D may be TRBD2 (6 bases). The length of the CDR3 is 12 residues. The germline V gene encodes CDR1 MGHRA and CDR2 YSYEKL. The V and J ends lost 6 bases and 5 bases respectively, with 10 bases between them.

J is TRBJ2-1 and V is TRBV4-1; unclear D gene. Between the trimmed V and J ends, which lost 0 bases and 6 bases, there was a span of 12 bases. The CDR3 spans 15 residues. Germline CDR1 is MGHRA and CDR2 is YSYEKL. The CDR3 DNA reads as TGCGCCAGCAGCCAAGATGCACAGTTTGGCAATGAGCAGTTCTTC. Its translation is CASSQDAQFGNEQFF.

The chain is built from TRBV10-3 and TRBJ2-7, with 7 bases that match TRBD2. The CDR3 is 13 amino acids. J was trimmed by 3 bases and V by 8 bases; bases with no gene match: 7. Per the germline V gene, CDR1 is ENHRY and CDR2 is SYGVKD. The CDR3 bases are TGTGCCATCGGCACTAGCGACTTCTACGAGCAGTACTTC. Translating gives CAIGTSDFYEQYF.

The chain links TRBV27 to TRBJ2-1, with TRBD1 matching over 12 bases. Losses at the gene ends were 1 base for V and 8 bases for J; bases not matched to a gene: 15. There are 19 residues in the CDR3. Germline V gene sequence: CDR1 MNHEY, CDR2 SMNVEV (reference sequence). CDR3 sequence reads: CASSLLGTGGFPRIDEQFF. CDR3 coding DNA: TGTGCCAGCAGTTTATTGGGGACAGGGGGCTTCCCACGAATCGATGAGCAGTTCTTC.

The V gene is TRBV29-1, the J gene TRBJ1-4; D gene unclear. Trimming took 3 bases from V and 5 from J, leaving 13 bases between them. Germline assignment: CDR1 SQVTM and CDR2 ANQGSEA. This CDR3 comprises 14 residues. In nucleotides, the CDR3 is TGCAGCGTTGATAGGGTGGGCTCAAATGAAAAACTGTTTTTT. It encodes CSVDRVGSNEKLFF.

The J gene is TRBJ2-7, the V gene TRBV5-4, with D possibly matching TRBD2 (5 bases). CDR1 is SGHNT and CDR2 is YYREEE in the germline V gene (reference sequence). The CDR3 spans 13 residues. Trimming stripped 1 base from V and 2 bases from J, with 7 bases between. For the CDR3, the DNA is TGTGCCAGCAGCTTGCCCGGGGCCTACGAGCAGTACTTC. Amino acids: CASSLPGAYEQYF.

The V call is TRBV7-9, the J call TRBJ2-7; a possible D gene is TRBD2 (6 bases). The CDR3 consists of 16 residues. CDR1 is SEHNR and CDR2 is FQNEAQ in the germline V gene (reference sequence). V lost 3 bases and J lost 1, with 16 bases in between. CDR3 nucleotides: TGTGCCAGCAGCTTTGAATCGGAGGGAATATCCTACGAGCAGTACTTC. Protein: CASSFESEGISYEQYF.

Only one count was recorded for this clone. The rearrangement joins TRBV7-6 to TRBJ2-7, with D possibly TRBD1 on 6 matching bases. V was clipped by 2 bases and J by 0 bases, with 8 bases between them. Germline V gene sequence: CDR1 SGHVS, CDR2 FNYEAQ. The CDR3 totals 14 residues. DNA for the CDR3: TGTGCCAGCAGCTTAACAGGGAGCTCCTACGAGCAGTACTTC. Its translation is CASSLTGSSYEQYF.

The genes are TRBV19 and TRBJ2-1; 7 nucleotides agree with TRBD1. The CDR3 is 17 residues long. Germline trimming cut 4 bases from V and 0 bases from J; bases unmatched to any gene: 9. CDR1 is LNHDA and CDR2 is SQIVND in the germline V gene (reference sequence). The chain's CDR3 is CASSTRPGQSSYNEQFF. CDR3 nucleotides: TGTGCCAGTAGTACCCGACCGGGACAGAGCTCCTACAATGAGCAGTTCTTC.

V is TRBV15 and J is TRBJ1-5; D ambiguous. The germline CDR1 and CDR2 sequences are LNHNV and YYDKDF (reference sequence). The CDR3 is 15 residues long. Trimming took off 4 bases at V and 4 bases at J, with 14 bases between the two ends. The CDR3 is CATSTLKRENQPQHF. CDR3 nucleotide sequence: TGTGCCACCAGCACCCTAAAACGGGAGAATCAGCCCCAGCATTTT.

This chain connects TRBV28 to TRBJ2-7; D is ambiguous. Germline assignment: CDR1 MDHEN and CDR2 SYDVKM. The CDR3 length is 13 residues. V dropped 4 bases and J dropped 6 bases, with 13 bases sitting between them. In DNA form, the CDR3 reads TGTGCCAGCAGTTCGGCTTTGTCTAGCGAGCAGTACTTC. Translated: CASSSALSSEQYF. The variable domain in full, completed from reference TRBV28 and TRBJ2-7, reads DVKVTQSSRYLVKRTGEKVFLECVQDMDHENMFWYRQDPGLGLRLIYFSYDVKMKEKGDIPEGYSVSREKKERFSLILESASTNQTSMYLCASSSALSSEQYFGPGTRLTVT.

The rearrangement uses TRBV15 and TRBJ2-1, with a possible D match to TRBD2 (6 bases). V lost 3 bases to trimming and J lost 7 bases, with 13 bases between them. CDR1 and CDR2 from the germline V gene are LNHNV and YYDKDF (reference sequence). This CDR3 is built from 14 residues. CDR3 amino acids: CATSSRLEENEQFF. The CDR3 DNA reads TGTGCCACCAGCAGCCGACTAGAAGAAAATGAGCAGTTCTTC.

The chain has TRBV11-1 and TRBJ2-7; D is uncertain. The germline V gene encodes CDR1 SGHAT and CDR2 FQDESV (reference sequence). The V end lost 2 bases, the J end lost 6 bases, and 11 bases lay between the germline ends. The CDR3 extends over 13 amino acids. CDR3 DNA: TGTGCCAGCAGCTTATCCGTTTCTTCCGAGCAGTACTTC. Translated: CASSLSVSSEQYF. Supplemented by reference TRBV11-1 and TRBJ2-7, the full variable domain reads EAEVAQSPRYKITEKSQAVAFWCDPISGHATLYWYRQILGQGPELLVQFQDESVVDDSQLPKDRFSAERLKGVDSTLKIQPAELGDSAMYLCASSLSVSSEQYFGPGTRLTVT.

The chain is built from TRBV6-5 and TRBJ1-1; D possibly corresponds to TRBD1 (6 bases). This CDR3 region has 14 residues. Trimming cost V 6 bases and J 5 bases, with 16 bases left between them. Germline assignment: CDR1 MNHEY and CDR2 SVGAGI. The CDR3 region is CASSLRGGETEAFF. For the CDR3, the DNA is TGTGCCAGCAGCCTAAGGGGGGGGGAGACTGAAGCTTTCTTT.